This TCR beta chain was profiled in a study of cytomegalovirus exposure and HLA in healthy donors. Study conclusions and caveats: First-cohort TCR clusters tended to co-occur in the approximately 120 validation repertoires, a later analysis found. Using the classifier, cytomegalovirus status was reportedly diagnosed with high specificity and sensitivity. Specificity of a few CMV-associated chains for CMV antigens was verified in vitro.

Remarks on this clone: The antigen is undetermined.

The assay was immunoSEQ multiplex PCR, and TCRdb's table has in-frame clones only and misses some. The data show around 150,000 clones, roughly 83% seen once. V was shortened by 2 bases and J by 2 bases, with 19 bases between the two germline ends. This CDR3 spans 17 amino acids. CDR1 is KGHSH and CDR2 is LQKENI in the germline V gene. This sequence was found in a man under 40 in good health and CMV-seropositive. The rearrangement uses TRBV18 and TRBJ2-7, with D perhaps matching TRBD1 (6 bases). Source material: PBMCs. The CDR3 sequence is CASSPGTDPGAAYEQYF. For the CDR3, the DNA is TGTGCCAGCTCACCAGGTACCGACCCAGGGGCCGCCTACGAGCAGTACTTC.